Listed below are T cell receptor beta chains from one sample, sequenced in a study of chemoradiotherapy in HPV16-positive cancers. The assay was immunoSEQ multiplex PCR, and TCRdb's table has in-frame clones only and misses some. The top ten hold approximately 5.9% of the sample, which has 1,000 to 1,500 clones, 88% seen once. Sequencing used tumor tissue, obtained from a patient who underwent chemoradiotherapy. The receptors originated from a human donor with HPV-associated anogenital cancer. Each CDR3 is given with its conserved first and last residue. A D gene is named only where the DNA matches it firmly. Size is stated for part of the rows, as once, few or many counts, or as a class when the clone is expanded.

D,length,size,V,J,CDR3,DNA
NA,17,once,TRBV5-1,TRBJ1-6,CASSLGTDSSYNSPLHF,TGCGCCAGCAGCTTGGGAACCGACAGCTCCTATAATTCACCCCTCCACTTT
TRBD2,15,NA,TRBV11-2,TRBJ2-7,CASSLWTSGTREQYF,TGTGCCAGCAGCTTGTGGACTAGCGGAACCAGAGAGCAGTACTTC
TRBD1,13,NA,TRBV19,TRBJ1-4,CASRQGANEKLFF,TGTGCCAGTAGGCAGGGGGCCAATGAAAAACTGTTTTTT
NA,11,NA,TRBV29-1,TRBJ2-7,CSVVLGNEQYF,TGCAGCGTTGTTTTGGGCAACGAGCAGTACTTC
NA,15,NA,TRBV23-1,TRBJ1-4,CASIQAAATNEKLFF,TGCGCCAGCATTCAGGCGGCCGCAACTAATGAAAAACTGTTTTTT
TRBD1,18,NA,TRBV4-1,TRBJ2-2,CASSQGSGRGGSTGELFF,TGCGCCAGCAGCCAAGGCTCAGGGAGAGGGGGCAGCACCGGGGAGCTGTTTTTT
TRBD1,16,NA,TRBV7-2,TRBJ2-3,CASSLGGQGVPDTQYF,TGTGCCAGCAGCTTAGGGGGACAGGGAGTTCCAGATACGCAGTATTTT
TRBD1,16,once,TRBV2,TRBJ1-4,CASRPNRGQTNEKLFF,TGTGCCAGCAGACCGAACAGGGGGCAAACTAATGAAAAACTGTTTTTT
TRBD2,17,NA,TRBV10-3,TRBJ2-1,CAIQKSGSGTGYNEQFF,TGTGCCATCCAAAAAAGTGGTAGCGGGACTGGATACAATGAGCAGTTCTTC
NA,15,few,TRBV13,TRBJ2-7,CASSLIAVNPYEQYF,TGTGCCAGCAGCTTGATAGCAGTCAACCCCTACGAGCAGTACTTC
NA,12,NA,TRBV13,TRBJ1-3,CASSFARSTIYF,TGTGCCAGCAGCTTTGCCCGATCGACCATATATTTT
NA,18,NA,TRBV4-1,TRBJ2-2,CASSQVSQGRLNTGELFF,TGCGCCAGCAGCCAAGTATCCCAAGGACGGTTGAACACCGGGGAGCTGTTTTTT
NA,17,NA,TRBV28,TRBJ2-3,CASSSPSSRTVTDTQYF,TGTGCCAGCAGTTCCCCAAGTAGCCGGACTGTCACAGATACGCAGTATTTT
TRBD2,15,NA,TRBV19,TRBJ2-5,CASSIRAGGFETQYF,TGTGCCAGTAGTATTAGGGCGGGAGGATTCGAGACCCAGTACTTC
TRBD2,15,NA,TRBV7-9,TRBJ2-3,CASSFIAGDTDTQYF,TGTGCCAGCAGCTTCATAGCGGGAGACACAGATACGCAGTATTTT
NA,14,NA,TRBV29-1,TRBJ1-1,CSVAVGGGGTEAFF,TGCAGCGTTGCTGTGGGCGGGGGTGGAACTGAAGCTTTCTTT
NA,13,NA,TRBV10-3,TRBJ1-4,CAIKAGNNEKLFF,TGTGCCATCAAGGCGGGCAACAACGAAAAACTGTTTTTT
NA,11,NA,TRBV28,TRBJ2-7,CATSETYEQYF,TGTGCCACGAGCGAAACCTACGAGCAGTACTTC
TRBD2,17,NA,TRBV10-1,TRBJ2-2,CASRRTSGRAYAGELFF,TGCGCCAGCAGGCGGACTAGCGGGAGGGCCTACGCCGGGGAGCTGTTTTTT
NA,15,few,TRBV5-4,TRBJ1-2,CASSLVQGLQRGYTF,TGTGCCAGCAGCTTGGTTCAGGGTCTTCAGAGAGGCTACACCTTC
NA,14,NA,TRBV7-7,TRBJ2-2,CASSLVGNTGELFF,TGTGCTAGCAGCTTAGTCGGGAACACCGGGGAGCTGTTTTTT
NA,14,NA,TRBV19,TRBJ1-5,CASSIIGGNQPQHF,TGTGCCAGTAGTATTATTGGAGGGAATCAGCCCCAGCATTTT
TRBD2,14,NA,TRBV27,TRBJ2-7,CASSLSGGPHEQYF,TGTGCCAGCAGTTTGAGCGGGGGTCCTCACGAGCAGTACTTC
TRBD2,17,NA,TRBV4-3,TRBJ2-7,CASSQDRGLIADYEQYF,TGCGCCAGCAGCCAAGATCGGGGACTAATCGCCGACTACGAGCAGTACTTC
TRBD1,12,NA,TRBV23-1,TRBJ2-7,CASRGQSYEQYF,TGCGCCAGCAGGGGACAGAGTTACGAGCAGTACTTC
NA,15,NA,TRBV5-1,TRBJ2-1,CASSISGTEYNEQFF,TGCGCCAGCAGCATATCCGGGACGGAATACAATGAGCAGTTCTTC
TRBD1,17,few,TRBV6-1,TRBJ1-2,CASSERSGGYFLYGYTF,TGTGCCAGCAGTGAAAGGTCAGGGGGATACTTTTTGTATGGCTACACCTTC
TRBD1,16,NA,TRBV30,TRBJ1-5,CAWSALGQGSNQPQHF,TGTGCCTGGAGCGCCTTAGGACAGGGGAGCAATCAGCCCCAGCATTTT
TRBD1,16,NA,TRBV4-2,TRBJ2-5,CASSQVSGQYQETQYF,TGTGCCAGCAGCCAAGTATCGGGACAGTACCAAGAGACCCAGTACTTC
NA,13,NA,TRBV11-3,TRBJ1-1,CASSLDSNTEAFF,TGTGCCAGCAGCTTAGATTCCAACACTGAAGCTTTCTTT
NA,14,NA,TRBV27,TRBJ1-2,CASSPSGGSYGYTF,TGTGCCAGCAGCCCCTCGGGGGGATCCTATGGCTACACCTTC
TRBD2,14,NA,TRBV14,TRBJ2-7,CASSQPGLAYEQYF,TGTGCCAGCAGCCAGCCCGGACTAGCCTACGAGCAGTACTTC
NA,15,NA,TRBV5-4,TRBJ1-2,CASSQKLQGFYGYTF,TGTGCCAGCAGCCAAAAATTACAGGGTTTTTATGGCTACACCTTC
NA,13,NA,TRBV28,TRBJ2-5,CASREGALETQYF,TGTGCCAGCAGGGAGGGGGCTTTAGAGACCCAGTACTTC
NA,12,NA,TRBV2,TRBJ2-7,CASSNDLYEQYF,TGTGCCAGCAGTAACGATCTCTACGAGCAGTACTTC
NA,18,NA,TRBV10-1,TRBJ2-1,CASSEGGRRRYGDNEQFF,TGCGCCAGCAGTGAAGGGGGTAGAAGGCGTTACGGGGACAATGAGCAGTTCTTC
NA,13,NA,TRBV7-8,TRBJ1-4,CASSNAWDEKLFF,TGTGCCAGCAGCAATGCATGGGATGAAAAACTGTTTTTT
NA,14,NA,TRBV27,TRBJ2-3,CASSPWTDTDTQYF,TGTGCCAGCAGTCCATGGACTGACACAGATACGCAGTATTTT
TRBD2,16,NA,TRBV6-4,TRBJ2-2,CASSALAGDDTGELFF,TGTGCCAGCAGTGCACTAGCGGGAGATGACACCGGGGAGCTGTTTTTT
TRBD2,15,NA,TRBV7-3,TRBJ2-5,CASSKGPGPGGTQYF,TGTGCCAGCAGCAAAGGCCCAGGTCCGGGAGGAACCCAGTACTTC
NA,15,NA,TRBV28,TRBJ2-2,CASLKHKANTGELFF,TGTGCCAGCCTTAAACACAAAGCGAACACCGGGGAGCTGTTTTTT
NA,12,few,TRBV6-6,TRBJ1-3,CASLDSGNTIYF,TGTGCCAGCTTGGACTCTGGAAACACCATATATTTT
NA,12,NA,TRBV2,TRBJ1-2,CASSEALRGPTF,TGTGCCAGCAGTGAAGCGCTTCGGGGCCCCACCTTC
NA,17,NA,TRBV16,TRBJ2-3,CASSRRVRGKSTDTQYF,TGTGCCAGCAGCCGACGCGTCAGGGGTAAGAGCACAGATACGCAGTATTTT
NA,15,NA,TRBV28,TRBJ2-7,CASSLERASSYEQYF,TGTGCCAGCAGTTTGGAAAGGGCGAGCTCCTACGAGCAGTACTTC
TRBD2,16,NA,TRBV4-2,TRBJ2-6,CASSQDGTSGANVLTF,TGTGCCAGCAGCCAAGATGGGACTAGTGGGGCCAACGTCCTGACTTTC
TRBD1,14,NA,TRBV19,TRBJ2-7,CASSGQGALYEQYF,TGTGCCAGTAGTGGACAGGGGGCGCTTTACGAGCAGTACTTC
NA,13,NA,TRBV9,TRBJ2-7,CASSRSEEYEQYF,TGTGCCAGCAGTCGTAGCGAGGAATACGAGCAGTACTTC
TRBD1,15,NA,TRBV15,TRBJ2-2,CATSRGTGDTGELFF,TGTGCCACCAGCAGAGGGACAGGGGACACCGGGGAGCTGTTTTTT
NA,13,NA,TRBV9,TRBJ1-1,CASSGGGPTEAFF,TGTGCCAGCAGCGGGGGGGGGCCTACTGAAGCTTTCTTT
NA,12,NA,TRBV10-3,TRBJ2-5,CAIGGGQETQYF,TGTGCCATAGGGGGGGGCCAAGAGACCCAGTACTTC
TRBD2,18,NA,TRBV28,TRBJ2-1,CASSPIGASGSLVNEQFF,TGTGCCAGCAGTCCAATAGGAGCTAGCGGGAGTCTGGTAAATGAGCAGTTCTTC
TRBD1,13,NA,TRBV10-2,TRBJ1-4,CASRDRGPEKLFF,TGCGCCAGCAGGGACAGGGGGCCAGAAAAACTGTTTTTT
TRBD1,14,NA,TRBV28,TRBJ1-5,CASSFWDRVQPQHF,TGTGCCAGCAGTTTCTGGGACAGGGTGCAGCCCCAGCATTTT
NA,16,NA,TRBV27,TRBJ1-6,CASSLSPRRYNSPLHF,TGTGCCAGCAGTTTATCCCCCCGGCGATATAATTCACCCCTCCACTTT
TRBD1,15,NA,TRBV25-1,TRBJ1-1,CASLGTGIMNTEAFF,TGTGCCAGCTTAGGGACAGGGATTATGAACACTGAAGCTTTCTTT
NA,16,NA,TRBV30,TRBJ2-5,CAWSVPRGTNQETQYF,TGTGCCTGGAGTGTCCCTCGGGGTACGAACCAAGAGACCCAGTACTTC
NA,14,NA,TRBV28,TRBJ2-2,CASSLGGFTGELFF,TGTGCCAGCAGTTTAGGAGGATTCACCGGGGAGCTGTTTTTT